This is a list of T cell receptor beta chains from one sample in a study of T cell repertoires in cytomegalovirus infection. TCRdb recomputed calls from the reads with MiXCR, one row per CDR3 protein. The table includes 200,000 to 300,000 distinct CDR3 sequences, 8% to 9.5% detected once. Sequencing used PBMCs. The receptors shown here come from a human donor in good health (CMV status not recorded). Some clones in this sample may be carry-over from other donors' samples. CDR3s include the opening cysteine and the closing phenylalanine or tryptophan. Fields, in order: J gene, V gene, D gene, clone size, CDR3 protein, CDR3 DNA. A D gene is named only where the DNA matches it firmly. Clone size is given for some rows only: seen once, a few or many times, or a class if the clone is expanded.

>TRBJ1-2|TRBV6-2/TRBV6-3|-|many
CASSYSNPTYGYTF
TGTGCCAGCAGTTACTCGAATCCAACGTATGGCTACACCTTC
>TRBJ2-2|TRBV7-6|-|-
CASSSRGGGLSNTGELFF
TGTGCCAGCAGCTCCAGGGGAGGGGGCCTATCGAACACCGGGGAGCTGTTTTTT
>TRBJ1-2|TRBV19|-|-
CASSVTYYGYTF
TGTGCCAGTAGTGTCACCTACTATGGCTACACCTTC
>TRBJ2-7|TRBV6-2/TRBV6-3|TRBD2|many
CASSAGRNYEQYF
TGTGCCAGCAGTGCCGGGAGGAACTACGAGCAGTACTTC
>TRBJ1-6|TRBV15|-|-
CATSRVEGPLHF
TGTGCCACCAGCAGAGTTGAGGGGCCCCTCCACTTT
>TRBJ1-2|TRBV28|-|many
CASRIDDDYGYTF
TGTGCCAGCAGAATTGACGATGACTATGGCTACACCTTC
>TRBJ1-2|TRBV7-2|TRBD1|few
CASSFSGRGFYGYTF
TGTGCCAGCAGCTTTAGCGGCAGGGGGTTCTATGGCTACACCTTC
>TRBJ1-5|TRBV28|-|few
CASSRSGQLRQPQHF
TGTGCCAGCAGTAGATCCGGACAGCTCCGCCAGCCCCAGCATTTT
>TRBJ1-2|TRBV9|TRBD1|many
CASSPFRTGNGGYTF
TGTGCCAGCAGCCCGTTCAGGACAGGGAACGGTGGCTACACCTTC
>TRBJ2-1|TRBV6-2/TRBV6-3|TRBD2|many
CASRQLAGDPYNEQFF
TGTGCCAGCAGACAACTAGCGGGGGACCCTTACAATGAGCAGTTCTTC
>TRBJ2-7|TRBV7-2|TRBD2|many
CASSGRGGSTYEQYF
TGTGCCAGCAGCGGGCGGGGGGGGAGCACCTACGAGCAGTACTTC
>TRBJ2-3|TRBV4-1|-|many
CASSLDGRGITDTQYF
TGCGCCAGCAGCCTGGACGGCAGGGGCATCACAGATACGCAGTATTTT
>TRBJ2-3|TRBV20-1|TRBD2|-
CSANELAGTSTDTQYF
TGCAGTGCTAATGAACTAGCGGGGACTAGCACAGATACGCAGTATTTT
>TRBJ1-5|TRBV19|TRBD1|few
CASSTGQARFEPQHF
TGTGCCAGTAGTACGGGACAGGCCAGGTTTGAGCCCCAGCATTTT
>TRBJ2-5|TRBV7-6|-|few
CASSLQAAGETQYF
TGTGCCAGCAGCTTACAGGCGGCGGGAGAGACCCAGTACTTC
>TRBJ1-5|TRBV12-3/TRBV12-4|TRBD1|few
CASRGQGYSNQPQHF
TGTGCCAGCAGGGGACAGGGGTATAGCAATCAGCCCCAGCATTTT
>TRBJ2-3|TRBV7-6|-|many
CASSSLRALSTDTQYF
TGTGCCAGCAGCTCGCTCCGGGCCCTTAGCACAGATACGCAGTATTTT
>TRBJ2-1|TRBV12-3/TRBV12-4|-|many
CASRPSSGRNEQFF
TGTGCCAGCAGACCCTCGTCTGGGCGCAATGAGCAGTTCTTC
>TRBJ2-2|TRBV6-2/TRBV6-3|TRBD1|many
CASSYAQGTGELFF
TGTGCCAGCAGTTACGCACAGGGGACCGGGGAGCTGTTTTTT
>TRBJ2-5|TRBV7-2|TRBD2|many
CASSSTSDQETQYF
TGTGCCAGCAGCTCCACTAGCGACCAAGAGACCCAGTACTTC
>TRBJ2-3|TRBV20-1|-|few
CSAGHGGPSSTDTQYF
TGCAGTGCTGGTCACGGGGGGCCATCTAGCACAGATACGCAGTATTTT
>TRBJ2-7|TRBV7-2|-|many
CASSLEVQGPYEQYF
TGTGCCAGCAGCTTAGAGGTCCAGGGCCCCTACGAGCAGTACTTC
>TRBJ1-5|TRBV28|TRBD1|-
CASKDRVVGQPQHF
TGTGCCAGCAAGGACAGGGTCGTCGGGCAGCCCCAGCATTTT
>TRBJ2-1|TRBV29-1|-|few
CSVEDLETASYNEQFF
TGCAGCGTTGAAGATCTAGAGACAGCCTCCTACAATGAGCAGTTCTTC
>TRBJ1-4|TRBV28|TRBD1|many
CASSRLTGANEKLFF
TGTGCCAGCAGTCGCCTGACAGGGGCGAATGAAAAACTGTTTTTT
>TRBJ2-3|TRBV28|-|many
CASSLVGGVADTQYF
TGTGCCAGCAGTTTAGTGGGGGGCGTAGCAGATACGCAGTATTTT
>TRBJ2-7|TRBV20-1|-|many
CSARKPPGYEQYF
TGCAGTGCTAGAAAGCCTCCTGGGTACGAGCAGTACTTC
>TRBJ2-3|TRBV6-8|-|-
CASRRDSRDTQYF
TGTGCCAGCAGAAGGGACTCCCGGGATACGCAGTATTTT
>TRBJ1-6|TRBV6-2/TRBV6-3|-|many
CASSRVGAPYNSPLHF
TGTGCCAGCAGCCGTGTGGGGGCACCCTATAATTCACCCCTCCACTTT
>TRBJ2-7|TRBV7-2|TRBD2|many
CASSSRFTAGGYEQYF
TGTGCCAGCAGCTCCCGATTCACAGCGGGAGGGTACGAGCAGTACTTC
>TRBJ2-1|TRBV7-2|TRBD2|many
CASSSSGGAFNEQFF
TGTGCCAGCAGCTCTAGCGGGGGGGCTTTCAATGAGCAGTTCTTC
>TRBJ1-4|TRBV28|-|-
CASSLFSTNEKLFF
TGTGCCAGCAGCTTGTTTTCAACTAATGAAAAACTGTTTTTT
>TRBJ1-1|TRBV19|-|-
CASSISGIINTEAFF
TGTGCCAGTAGTATATCAGGAATAATCAACACTGAAGCTTTCTTT
>TRBJ2-1|TRBV7-2|TRBD2|many
CASSSTGGGEQFF
TGTGCCAGCAGCTCCACGGGGGGAGGCGAGCAGTTCTTC
>TRBJ2-7|TRBV28|-|many
CASSSSGYSSYEQYF
TGTGCCAGCAGTTCCTCAGGGTATAGCTCCTACGAGCAGTACTTC
>TRBJ2-7|TRBV19|TRBD1|many
CASSIQGALAYEQYF
TGTGCCAGTAGTATCCAGGGGGCGCTGGCCTACGAGCAGTACTTC
>TRBJ2-7|TRBV10-3|-|many
CAISQGTGYEQYF
TGTGCCATCAGTCAGGGGACCGGCTACGAGCAGTACTTC
>TRBJ1-1|TRBV7-2|-|many
CASSSPPPDRNTEAFF
TGTGCCAGCAGCTCCCCTCCCCCCGACCGGAACACTGAAGCTTTCTTT
>TRBJ1-5|TRBV12-3/TRBV12-4|TRBD1|many
CASSSGQGWENQPQHF
TGTGCCAGCAGTTCGGGACAGGGGTGGGAAAATCAGCCCCAGCATTTT
>TRBJ1-2|TRBV6-1|TRBD1|few
CASSERTGGNYGYTF
TGTGCCAGCAGTGAAAGGACAGGGGGTAACTATGGCTACACCTTC
>TRBJ2-7|TRBV7-2|-|many
CASSLPRRYEQYF
TGTGCCAGCAGCTTACCCAGGAGGTACGAGCAGTACTTC
>TRBJ1-2|TRBV29-1|-|-
CSAAGSGYTF
TGCAGCGCGGCCGGCTCTGGCTACACCTTC
>TRBJ2-5|TRBV7-2|-|many
CASSPVRGIQETQYF
TGTGCCAGCAGCCCTGTTAGGGGGATCCAAGAGACCCAGTACTTC
>TRBJ2-2|TRBV5-1|-|few
CASSLDIGELFF
TGCGCCAGCAGCTTGGACATCGGGGAGCTGTTTTTT
>TRBJ2-2|TRBV29-1|TRBD1|-
CSVALGQGAGTGELFF
TGCAGCGTTGCCTTGGGACAGGGGGCCGGCACCGGGGAGCTGTTTTTT
>TRBJ1-6|TRBV7-2|-|many
CASSPRAGDVSPLHF
TGTGCCAGCAGCCCCCGGGCAGGGGATGTGTCACCCCTCCACTTT
>TRBJ2-2|TRBV7-9|TRBD1|many
CASSFTGTANTGELFF
TGTGCCAGCAGCTTCACCGGGACAGCGAACACCGGGGAGCTGTTTTTT
>TRBJ1-6|TRBV28|-|few
CASSKGRYNSPLHF
TGTGCCAGCAGCAAGGGCCGTTATAATTCACCCCTCCACTTT
>TRBJ2-7|TRBV5-1|-|-
CASSPEDGSYEQYF
TGCGCCAGCAGCCCTGAGGACGGTTCCTACGAGCAGTACTTC
>TRBJ2-3|TRBV7-2|TRBD1|many
CASSYRTGSTDTQYF
TGTGCCAGCAGTTACAGGACAGGGTCCACAGATACGCAGTATTTT
>TRBJ2-2|TRBV20-1|TRBD1|many
CSAKGAGTGELFF
TGCAGTGCTAAGGGGGCGGGCACCGGGGAGCTGTTTTTT
>TRBJ2-7|TRBV7-2|-|many
CASSLSRTPAGEQYF
TGTGCCAGCAGCTTATCCCGGACACCCGCCGGCGAGCAGTACTTC
>TRBJ2-3|TRBV27|TRBD2|many
CASSSAGYTDTQYF
TGTGCCAGCAGCTCAGCGGGATACACAGATACGCAGTATTTT
>TRBJ1-2|TRBV20-1|-|few
CSAKGSIDGYTF
TGCAGCGCTAAGGGCAGTATTGATGGCTACACCTTC
>TRBJ2-5|TRBV7-8|TRBD2|many
CASSPQPSGRPFQETQYF
TGTGCCAGCAGCCCCCAGCCTAGCGGGAGACCATTCCAAGAGACCCAGTACTTC
>TRBJ1-5|TRBV28|-|many
CASKGSGSNQPQHF
TGTGCCAGCAAAGGTAGTGGGTCCAATCAGCCCCAGCATTTT
>TRBJ2-2|TRBV11-2|-|many
CASSQFRGTGELFF
TGTGCCAGCAGCCAATTCAGGGGCACCGGGGAGCTGTTTTTT